The source of this T cell receptor beta chain is a study of control samples from healthy donors and cancer patients. CDR1 and CDR2 (germline): SGHRS, YFSETQ. With 3 bases removed from V and 3 bases from J, the gap between germline ends came to 15 bases. CDR3 length: 15 amino acids. The protocol was immunoSEQ multiplex PCR, while the TCRdb copy is restricted to in-frame clones and leaves out a portion. This sample has about 160,000 clones, with around 94% found just once. The chain has TRBV5-1 and TRBJ1-1, with D perhaps matching TRBD1 (6 bases). This clonotype originated in a man in his 60s with colorectal cancer. Sequencing was performed on PBMCs. DNA for the CDR3: TGCGCCAGCAGCTCAACAGGGATTCGGGACACTGAAGCTTTCTTT. Its protein is CASSSTGIRDTEAFF.